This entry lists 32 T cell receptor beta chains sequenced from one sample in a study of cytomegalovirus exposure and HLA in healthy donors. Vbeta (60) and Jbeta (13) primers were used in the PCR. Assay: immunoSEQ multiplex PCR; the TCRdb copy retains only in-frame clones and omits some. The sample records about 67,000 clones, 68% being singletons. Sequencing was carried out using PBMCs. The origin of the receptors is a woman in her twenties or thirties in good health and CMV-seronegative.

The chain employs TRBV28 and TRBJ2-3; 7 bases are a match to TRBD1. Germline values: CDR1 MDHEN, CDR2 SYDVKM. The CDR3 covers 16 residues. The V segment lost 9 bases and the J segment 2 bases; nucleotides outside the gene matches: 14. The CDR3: CASHLRRDRNTDTQYF. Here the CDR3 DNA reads TGTGCCAGTCACCTCCGCCGGGACAGAAACACAGATACGCAGTATTTT.

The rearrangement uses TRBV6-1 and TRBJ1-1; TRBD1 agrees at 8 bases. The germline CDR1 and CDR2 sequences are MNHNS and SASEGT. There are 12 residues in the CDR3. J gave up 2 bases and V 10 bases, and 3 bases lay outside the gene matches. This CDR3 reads CATGTGNTEAFF. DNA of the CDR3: TGTGCCACCGGGACAGGCAACACTGAAGCTTTCTTT.

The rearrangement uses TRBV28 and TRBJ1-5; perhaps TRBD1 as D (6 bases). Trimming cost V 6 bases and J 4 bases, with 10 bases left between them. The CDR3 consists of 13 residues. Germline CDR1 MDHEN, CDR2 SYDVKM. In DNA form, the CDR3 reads TGTGCCAGCAGCCTAGACAGGAATCAGCCCCAGCATTTT. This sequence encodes CASSLDRNQPQHF.

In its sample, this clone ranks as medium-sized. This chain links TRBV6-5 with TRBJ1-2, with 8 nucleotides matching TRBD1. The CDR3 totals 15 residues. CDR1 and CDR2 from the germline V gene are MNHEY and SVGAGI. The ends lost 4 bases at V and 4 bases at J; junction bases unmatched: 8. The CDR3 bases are TGTGCCAGCAGTTTCGGACAGGGAGGGGGCTATGGCTACACCTTC. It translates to CASSFGQGGGYGYTF.

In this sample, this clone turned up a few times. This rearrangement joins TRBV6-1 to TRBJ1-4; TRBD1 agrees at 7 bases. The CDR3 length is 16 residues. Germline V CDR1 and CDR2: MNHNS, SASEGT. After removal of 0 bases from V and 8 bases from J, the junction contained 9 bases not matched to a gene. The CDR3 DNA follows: TGTGCCAGCAGTGAAGCGACGCCAGGGGGATGGGAAAAACTGTTTTTT. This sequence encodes CASSEATPGGWEKLFF.

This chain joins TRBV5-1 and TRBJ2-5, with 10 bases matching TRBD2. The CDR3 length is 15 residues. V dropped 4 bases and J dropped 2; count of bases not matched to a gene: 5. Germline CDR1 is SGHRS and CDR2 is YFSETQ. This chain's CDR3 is CASSPGLAWQETQYF. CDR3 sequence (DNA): TGCGCCAGCAGCCCGGGACTAGCGTGGCAAGAGACCCAGTACTTC.

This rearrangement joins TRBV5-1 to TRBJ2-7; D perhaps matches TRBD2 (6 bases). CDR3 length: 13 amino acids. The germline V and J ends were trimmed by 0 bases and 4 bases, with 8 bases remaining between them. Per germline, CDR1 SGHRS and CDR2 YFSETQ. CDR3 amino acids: CASSLVGGYEQYF. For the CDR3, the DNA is TGCGCCAGCAGCTTGGTTGGAGGGTACGAGCAGTACTTC.

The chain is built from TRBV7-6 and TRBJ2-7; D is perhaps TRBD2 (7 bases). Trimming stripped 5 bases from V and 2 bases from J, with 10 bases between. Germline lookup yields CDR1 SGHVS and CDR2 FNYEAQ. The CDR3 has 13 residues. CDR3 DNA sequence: TGTGCCAGCAGCCGGGGGGCCGCCTACGAGCAGTACTTC. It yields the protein CASSRGAAYEQYF. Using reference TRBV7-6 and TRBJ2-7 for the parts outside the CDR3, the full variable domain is GAGVSQSPRYKVTKRGQDVALRCDPISGHVSLYWYRQALGQGPEFLTYFNYEAQQDKSGLPNDRFSAERPEGSISTLTIQRTEQRDSAMYRCASSRGAAYEQYFGPGTRLTVT.

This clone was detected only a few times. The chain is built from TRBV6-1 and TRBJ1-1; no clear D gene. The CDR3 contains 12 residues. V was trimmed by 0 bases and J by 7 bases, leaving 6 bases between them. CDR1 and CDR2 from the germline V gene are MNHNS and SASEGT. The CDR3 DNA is TGTGCCAGCAGTGAAGCCTACAGTGAAGCTTTCTTT. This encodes CASSEAYSEAFF.

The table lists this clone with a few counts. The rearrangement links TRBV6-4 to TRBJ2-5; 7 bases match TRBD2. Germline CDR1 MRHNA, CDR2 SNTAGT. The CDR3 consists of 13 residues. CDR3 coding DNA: TGTCCTTGTGGGGGGGGGATGGGAGAGACCCAGTACTTC. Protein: CPCGGGMGETQYF.

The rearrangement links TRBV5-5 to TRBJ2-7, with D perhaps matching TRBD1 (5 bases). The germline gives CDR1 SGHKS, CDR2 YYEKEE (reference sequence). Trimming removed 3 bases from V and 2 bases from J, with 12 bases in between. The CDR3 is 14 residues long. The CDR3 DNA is TGTGCCAGCAGCTCGGCGGACAAGCCCTACGAGCAGTACTTC. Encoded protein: CASSSADKPYEQYF.

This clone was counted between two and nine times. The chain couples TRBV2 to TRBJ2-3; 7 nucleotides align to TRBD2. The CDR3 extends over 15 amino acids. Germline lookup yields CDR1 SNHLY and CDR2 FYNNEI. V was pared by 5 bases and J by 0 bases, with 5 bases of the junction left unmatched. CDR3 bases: TGTGCCAGCAGTCCCGCGGGAGTAAGCACAGATACGCAGTATTTT. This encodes CASSPAGVSTDTQYF. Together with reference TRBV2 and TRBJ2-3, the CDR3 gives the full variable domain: EPEVTQTPSHQVTQMGQEVILRCVPISNHLYFYWYRQILGQKVEFLVSFYNNEISEKSEIFDDQFSVERPDGSNFTLKIRSTKLEDSAMYFCASSPAGVSTDTQYFGPGTRLTVL.

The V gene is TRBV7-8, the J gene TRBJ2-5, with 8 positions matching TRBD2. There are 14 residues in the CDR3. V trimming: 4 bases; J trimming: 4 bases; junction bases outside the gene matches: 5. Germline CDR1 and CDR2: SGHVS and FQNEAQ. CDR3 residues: CASSYQRGRETQYF. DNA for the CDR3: TGTGCCAGCAGCTACCAGCGGGGGAGAGAGACCCAGTACTTC.

The CDR3 region has the DNA TGTGCCAGCAGCGGAAGCGGGGGGACAGATACGCAGTATTTT. It codes for CASSGSGGTDTQYF. This chain connects TRBV5-6 to TRBJ2-3; 9 nucleotides line up with TRBD2. Germline CDR1 is SGHDT and CDR2 is YYEEEE. After removal of 4 bases from V and 3 bases from J, the junction contained 3 bases not matched to a gene. The length of the CDR3 is 14 residues.

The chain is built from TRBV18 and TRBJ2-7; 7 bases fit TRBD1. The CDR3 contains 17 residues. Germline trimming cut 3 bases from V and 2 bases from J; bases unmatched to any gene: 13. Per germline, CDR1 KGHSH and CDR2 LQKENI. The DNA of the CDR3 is TGTGCCAGCTCACCGTTGTCCGACAGGGTGAGCCCCTACGAGCAGTACTTC. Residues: CASSPLSDRVSPYEQYF. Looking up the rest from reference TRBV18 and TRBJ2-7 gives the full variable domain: NAGVMQNPRHLVRRRGQEARLRCSPMKGHSHVYWYRQLPEEGLKFMVYLQKENIIDESGMPKERFSAEFPKEGPSILRIQQVVRGDSAAYFCASSPLSDRVSPYEQYFGPGTRLTVT.

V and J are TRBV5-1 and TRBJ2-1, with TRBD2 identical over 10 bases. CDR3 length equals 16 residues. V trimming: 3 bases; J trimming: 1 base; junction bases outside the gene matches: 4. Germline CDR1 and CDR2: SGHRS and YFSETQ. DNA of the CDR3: TGCGCCAGCAGCTCCCGAGCGGGGGGGTCCTACAATGAGCAGTTCTTC. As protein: CASSSRAGGSYNEQFF. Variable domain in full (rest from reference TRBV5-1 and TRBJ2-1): KAGVTQTPRYLIKTRGQQVTLSCSPISGHRSVSWYQQTPGQGLQFLFEYFSETQRNKGNFPGRFSGRQFSNSRSEMNVSTLELGDSALYLCASSSRAGGSYNEQFFGPGTRLTVL.

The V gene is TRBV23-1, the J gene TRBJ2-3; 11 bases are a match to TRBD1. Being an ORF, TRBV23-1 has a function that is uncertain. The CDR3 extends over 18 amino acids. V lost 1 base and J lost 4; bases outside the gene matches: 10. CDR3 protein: CASSQLFRTGGDADTQYF. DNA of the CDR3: TGCGCCAGCAGTCAATTGTTTAGGACAGGGGGCGATGCAGATACGCAGTATTTT.

The CDR3 is CASSLWAGYEAFF. In nucleotides, the CDR3 is TGCGCCAGCAGCTTATGGGCGGGGTATGAAGCTTTCTTT. The rearrangement uses TRBV5-1 and TRBJ1-1, with no clear D. V shed 2 bases and J shed 7 bases, with 12 bases lying between them. The CDR3 runs 13 residues. Per the germline V gene, CDR1 is SGHRS and CDR2 is YFSETQ.

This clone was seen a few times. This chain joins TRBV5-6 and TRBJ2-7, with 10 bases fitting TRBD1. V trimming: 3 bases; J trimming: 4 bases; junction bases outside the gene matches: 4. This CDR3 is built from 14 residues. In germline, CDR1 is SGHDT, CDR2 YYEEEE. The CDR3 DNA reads TGTGCCAGCAGCTACTGGGACAGGGGATACGAGCAGTACTTC. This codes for CASSYWDRGYEQYF.

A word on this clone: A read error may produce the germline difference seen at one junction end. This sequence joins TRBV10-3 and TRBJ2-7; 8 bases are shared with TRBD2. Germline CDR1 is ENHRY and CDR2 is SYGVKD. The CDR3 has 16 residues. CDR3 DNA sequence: TGTGCCACCAGTGAGGGTCACGGCGGGGGGTCCTACGAGCAGTACTTC. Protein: CATSEGHGGGSYEQYF.

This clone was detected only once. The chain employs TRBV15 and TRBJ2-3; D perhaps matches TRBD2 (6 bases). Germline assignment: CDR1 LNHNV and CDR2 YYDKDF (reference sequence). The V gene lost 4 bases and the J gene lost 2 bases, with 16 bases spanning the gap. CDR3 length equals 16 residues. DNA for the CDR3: TGTGCCACCAGCAAGGGCCGATGGGGGGTCACAGATACGCAGTATTTT. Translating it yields CATSKGRWGVTDTQYF.

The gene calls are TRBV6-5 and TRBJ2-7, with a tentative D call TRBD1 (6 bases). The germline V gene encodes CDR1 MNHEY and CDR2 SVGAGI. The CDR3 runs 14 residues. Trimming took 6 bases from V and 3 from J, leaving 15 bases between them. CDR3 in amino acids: CASSTSEGVYEQYF. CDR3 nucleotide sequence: TGTGCCAGCAGCACCAGTGAGGGGGTCTACGAGCAGTACTTC.

This CDR3 is CASRISGSTGELFF. CDR3 in DNA: TGTGCCAGCAGAATCTCAGGGTCCACCGGGGAGCTGTTTTTT. The chain carries TRBV7-3 and TRBJ2-2; tentatively, D is TRBD1 (5 bases). Deletions cut 6 bases from V and 4 bases from J, with 12 bases between. CDR1 is SGHTA and CDR2 is FQGTGA in the germline V gene. The length of the CDR3 is 14 residues.

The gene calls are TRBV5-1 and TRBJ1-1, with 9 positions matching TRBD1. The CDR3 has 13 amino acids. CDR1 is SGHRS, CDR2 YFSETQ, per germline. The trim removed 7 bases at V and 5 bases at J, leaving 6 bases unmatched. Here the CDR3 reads CASGLTGGTEAFF. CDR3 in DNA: TGCGCCAGCGGTCTGACAGGGGGAACTGAAGCTTTCTTT. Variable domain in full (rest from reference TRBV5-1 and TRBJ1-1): KAGVTQTPRYLIKTRGQQVTLSCSPISGHRSVSWYQQTPGQGLQFLFEYFSETQRNKGNFPGRFSGRQFSNSRSEMNVSTLELGDSALYLCASGLTGGTEAFFGQGTRLTVV.

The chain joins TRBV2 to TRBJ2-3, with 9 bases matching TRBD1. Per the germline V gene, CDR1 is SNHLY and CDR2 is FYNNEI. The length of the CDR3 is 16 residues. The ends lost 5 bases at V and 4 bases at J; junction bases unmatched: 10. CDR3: CASSNTGGAGADTQYF. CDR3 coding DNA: TGTGCCAGCAGTAATACAGGGGGCGCCGGGGCAGATACGCAGTATTTT.

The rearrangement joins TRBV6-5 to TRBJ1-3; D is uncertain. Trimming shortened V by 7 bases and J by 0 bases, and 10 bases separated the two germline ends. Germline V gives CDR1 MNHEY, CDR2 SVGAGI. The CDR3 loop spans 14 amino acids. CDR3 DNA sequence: TGTGCCAGCAACCAACAGTTCTCTGGAAACACCATATATTTT. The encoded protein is CASNQQFSGNTIYF.

CDR3 sequence: CASSPLDGQGAGYTF. In nucleotides, the CDR3 is TGTGCCAGCTCACCCTTGGACGGACAGGGGGCTGGCTACACCTTC. This chain uses TRBV18 with TRBJ1-2; TRBD1 aligns across 11 bases. Looked up from germline, CDR1 is KGHSH and CDR2 is LQKENI. The CDR3 runs to 15 residues. V lost 3 bases, J lost 7 bases, and 7 bases stayed unmatched.

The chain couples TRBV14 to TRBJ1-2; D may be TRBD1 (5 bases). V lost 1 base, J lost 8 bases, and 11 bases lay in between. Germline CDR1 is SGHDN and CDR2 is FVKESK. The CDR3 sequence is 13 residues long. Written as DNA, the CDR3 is TGTGCCAGCAGCCAAGCCTCGGACATCGGCTACACCTTC. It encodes CASSQASDIGYTF.

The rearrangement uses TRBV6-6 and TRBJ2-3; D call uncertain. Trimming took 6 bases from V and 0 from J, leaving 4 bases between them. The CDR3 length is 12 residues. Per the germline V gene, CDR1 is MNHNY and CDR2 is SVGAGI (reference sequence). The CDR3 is CASSISTDTQYF. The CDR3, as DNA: TGTGCCAGCAGCATTAGCACAGATACGCAGTATTTT.

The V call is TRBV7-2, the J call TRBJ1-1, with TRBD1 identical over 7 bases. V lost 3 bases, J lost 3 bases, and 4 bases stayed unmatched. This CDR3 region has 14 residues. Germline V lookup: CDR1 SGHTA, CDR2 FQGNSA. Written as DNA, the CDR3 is TGTGCCAGCAGCTTGACAGGGCAATACACTGAAGCTTTCTTT. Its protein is CASSLTGQYTEAFF.

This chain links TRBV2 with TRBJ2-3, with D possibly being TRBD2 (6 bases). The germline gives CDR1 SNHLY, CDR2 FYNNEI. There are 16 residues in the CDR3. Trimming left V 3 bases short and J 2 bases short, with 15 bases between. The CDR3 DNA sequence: TGTGCCAGCAGTGACGGTAGCGGCGGATACACAGATACGCAGTATTTT. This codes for CASSDGSGGYTDTQYF.

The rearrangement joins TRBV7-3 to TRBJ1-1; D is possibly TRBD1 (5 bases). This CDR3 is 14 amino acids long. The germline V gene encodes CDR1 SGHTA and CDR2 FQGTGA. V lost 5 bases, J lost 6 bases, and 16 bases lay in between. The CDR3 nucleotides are TGTGCCAGCAGCCCCTATGGGGGGGAGGCTGAAGCTTTCTTT. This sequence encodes CASSPYGGEAEAFF.